The present TCR beta chain was sequenced within a study of T cell responses to AZD1222 COVID-19 vaccine. Only in-frame clones appear in the TCRdb table, and some are missing; sequencing was by immunoSEQ multiplex PCR. The sample carries just over 150,000 clones, approximately 90% recorded once. The V gene lost 1 base and the J gene lost 6 bases, with 14 bases spanning the gap. The CDR3 is 15 amino acids. In germline, CDR1 is SGHRS, CDR2 YFSETQ. The rearrangement uses TRBV5-1 and TRBJ2-1; D unclear. This clonotype was sampled from an adult in good health. Sequenced here: peripheral blood, sampled on day 0 of AZD1222 vaccination. The CDR3 nucleotides are TGCGCCAGCAGCTTGTCCGAGGCAGCCAGCAATGAGCAGTTCTTC. Protein: CASSLSEAASNEQFF.